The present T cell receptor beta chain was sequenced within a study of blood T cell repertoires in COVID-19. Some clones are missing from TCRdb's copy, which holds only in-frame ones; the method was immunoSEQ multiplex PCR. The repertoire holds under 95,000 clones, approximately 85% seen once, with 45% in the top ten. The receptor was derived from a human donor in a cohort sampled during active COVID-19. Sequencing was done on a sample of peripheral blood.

CDR3: CATSDLEVQETQYF. The CDR3 coding sequence is TGTGCCACCAGTGATTTGGAGGTCCAAGAGACCCAGTACTTC. This rearrangement joins TRBV24-1 to TRBJ2-5; the D is unclear. The CDR3 has 14 residues. Germline V gene sequence: CDR1 KGHDR, CDR2 SFDVKD. V dropped 0 bases and J dropped 1 base, with 5 bases sitting between them.